A single sample is the source of the 26 T cell receptor beta chains below, sequenced in a study of cytomegalovirus exposure and HLA in healthy donors. The PCR used 60 Vbeta and 13 Jbeta primers. Profiled with immunoSEQ multiplex PCR; TCRdb holds only in-frame clones, not every one. The data hold roughly 130,000 clones, with under 80% observed a single time. The sequenced material came from PBMCs. These receptors came from a man aged 18 to 30 in good health and CMV-seropositive.

V usage is TRBV29-1 and J usage is TRBJ2-1; the D gene is possibly TRBD1 (5 bases). In germline, CDR1 is SQVTM, CDR2 ANQGSEA. This CDR3 is built from 13 residues. The germline V and J ends were trimmed by 3 bases and 6 bases, with 12 bases remaining between them. The CDR3 nucleotides are TGCAGCGTTGACAGGGATACAACCAATGAGCAGTTCTTC. Translation gives CSVDRDTTNEQFF.

The rearrangement links TRBV19 to TRBJ1-5, with a tentative D call TRBD1 (6 bases). The germline V gene encodes CDR1 LNHDA and CDR2 SQIVND (reference sequence). CDR3 length equals 13 residues. The V end was cut by 7 bases, the J end by 5 bases, with 12 bases between. CDR3: CASTQTGHQPQHF. In DNA form, the CDR3 reads TGTGCCAGTACCCAGACAGGACATCAGCCCCAGCATTTT.

V gene TRBV5-1 combines with J gene TRBJ2-3, with 7 bases lining up with TRBD1. V lost 0 bases, J lost 0 bases, and 4 bases stayed unmatched. The CDR3 loop spans 16 amino acids. Per the germline V gene, CDR1 is SGHRS and CDR2 is YFSETQ. The CDR3 nucleotides read TGCGCCAGCAGCTTGGCACAGGGGATTAGCACAGATACGCAGTATTTT. This sequence encodes CASSLAQGISTDTQYF.

V is TRBV5-1 and J is TRBJ1-3; D gene ambiguous. Looked up from germline, CDR1 is SGHRS and CDR2 is YFSETQ. The CDR3 is 16 residues long. V was trimmed by 0 bases and J by 0 bases, leaving 10 bases between them. The CDR3 DNA is TGCGCCAGCAGCTTGGGAGAATTCACCTCTGGAAACACCATATATTTT. Amino acid sequence: CASSLGEFTSGNTIYF.

This chain uses TRBV5-1 with TRBJ2-7; D possibly corresponds to TRBD1 (5 bases). This CDR3 is 13 amino acids long. Germline CDR1 is SGHRS and CDR2 is YFSETQ. V lost 5 bases, J lost 0 bases, and 9 bases lay in between. CDR3 amino acids: CASSYDSSYEQYF. CDR3 nucleotides: TGCGCCAGCAGTTATGACAGCTCCTACGAGCAGTACTTC.

The chain links TRBV2 to TRBJ1-1; 7 bases align to TRBD1. Germline V CDR1 and CDR2: SNHLY, FYNNEI. The length of the CDR3 is 13 residues. V trimming: 6 bases; J trimming: 5 bases; junction bases outside the gene matches: 6. The CDR3 reads CASRDTDRTEAFF. The CDR3 DNA sequence: TGTGCCAGCAGGGATACGGACAGGACTGAAGCTTTCTTT.

This chain links TRBV9 with TRBJ1-1; 11 bases agree with TRBD1. CDR3 length equals 15 residues. Trimming removed 5 bases from V and 1 base from J; junction bases left unmatched: 4. CDR1 SGDLS and CDR2 YYNGEE come from the germline V gene. As DNA, the CDR3 is TGTGCCAGCAGACCCGGACAGGGGGCGAACACTGAAGCTTTCTTT. This codes for CASRPGQGANTEAFF.

This clone was counted between two and nine times. The chain is built from TRBV9 and TRBJ2-7, with TRBD2 matching 9 bases. This CDR3 is 14 amino acids long. CDR1 SGDLS and CDR2 YYNGEE come from the germline V gene. Trimming cost V 0 bases and J 4 bases; bases outside gene matches: 2. The CDR3 is CASSVGTSVYEQYF. CDR3 nucleotide sequence: TGTGCCAGCAGCGTAGGGACTAGCGTATACGAGCAGTACTTC.

The gene calls are TRBV5-6 and TRBJ2-5; 12 nucleotides line up with TRBD1. The CDR3 sequence is 16 residues long. Germline V CDR1 and CDR2: SGHDT, YYEEEE. The junction had 10 bases not matched to a gene; V was cut back by 6 bases and J by 4 bases. CDR3 DNA sequence: TGTGCCAGCACTTCAGATGGGACAGGGGGCGTAGAGACCCAGTACTTC. Amino acid sequence: CASTSDGTGGVETQYF.

This sequence joins TRBV6-5 and TRBJ1-2; D might be TRBD1 (6 bases). V was shortened by 6 bases and J by 8 bases, with 19 bases between the two germline ends. This CDR3 contains 14 residues. Germline lookup yields CDR1 MNHEY and CDR2 SVGAGI. The CDR3 loop is CASSPRNRVEGYTF. In nucleotides, the CDR3 is TGTGCCAGCAGCCCGAGGAACAGGGTGGAGGGCTACACCTTC.

The rearrangement links TRBV28 to TRBJ1-1; TRBD1 matches 9 bases. The germline gives CDR1 MDHEN, CDR2 SYDVKM. The CDR3 totals 14 residues. V shed 6 bases and J 10 bases; nucleotides not matched to a gene: 12. The CDR3 spells CASSSGTGLRGAFF. CDR3 coding DNA: TGTGCCAGCAGCTCCGGGACAGGGCTCAGGGGAGCTTTCTTT.

The chain carries TRBV6-5 and TRBJ2-6, with D unresolved. The CDR3 length is 15 residues. Trimming removed 0 bases from V and 1 base from J, with 4 bases in between. Per the germline V gene, CDR1 is MNHEY and CDR2 is SVGAGI. The DNA for the CDR3 is TGTGCCAGCAGTTACTCAGCGTCTGGGGCCAACGTCCTGACTTTC. Protein product: CASSYSASGANVLTF.

The gene calls are TRBV18 and TRBJ1-6; 9 nucleotides line up with TRBD1. J was trimmed by 8 bases and V by 3 bases; bases with no gene match: 8. This CDR3 has 16 amino acids. Germline assignment: CDR1 KGHSH and CDR2 LQKENI. The CDR3 loop is CASSPYKGDRDSPLHF. As DNA, the CDR3 is TGTGCCAGCTCACCCTATAAGGGGGACAGGGATTCACCCCTCCACTTT.

The rearrangement joins TRBV29-1 to TRBJ1-1; D is unclear. Trimming took off 5 bases at V and 7 bases at J, with 14 bases between the two ends. The CDR3 sequence is 12 residues long. Germline V gene data show CDR1 as SQVTM and CDR2 as ANQGSEA. The CDR3 protein is CSVPGLGLEAFF. The CDR3 DNA reads as TGCAGCGTTCCTGGACTCGGCCTTGAAGCTTTCTTT.

V gene TRBV27 combines with J gene TRBJ1-1; 9 nucleotides agree with TRBD1. Germline CDR1 MNHEY, CDR2 SMNVEV (reference sequence). This CDR3 contains 14 residues. V dropped 3 bases and J dropped 6; count of bases not matched to a gene: 5. The chain's CDR3 is CASSFRQGGAEAFF. The CDR3 DNA reads TGTGCCAGCAGTTTTCGACAGGGGGGAGCTGAAGCTTTCTTT.

This chain joins TRBV2 and TRBJ2-5, with 15 bases fitting TRBD2. The CDR3 spans 17 residues. CDR1 SNHLY and CDR2 FYNNEI come from the germline V gene. The trim removed 1 base at V and 5 bases at J, leaving 5 bases unmatched. The CDR3 here is CASSEGTSGGAGETQYF. The CDR3 DNA follows: TGTGCCAGCAGTGAAGGGACTAGCGGGGGGGCCGGGGAGACCCAGTACTTC.

This clone was counted a few times. V gene TRBV4-3 combines with J gene TRBJ1-4; no firm D call. V gave up 4 bases and J gave up 8 bases, with 17 bases separating them. The CDR3 has 15 residues. The germline V gene has CDR1 LGHNA and CDR2 YSLEER. The CDR3 spells CASSPQLSTGEKLFF. The DNA of the CDR3 is TGCGCCAGCAGCCCCCAACTTTCAACGGGGGAAAAACTGTTTTTT.

V usage is TRBV5-4 and J usage is TRBJ2-5, with a weak D call TRBD2 (5 bases). Germline loops: CDR1 SGHNT, CDR2 YYREEE (reference sequence). V was shortened by 2 bases and J by 2 bases, with 10 bases between the two germline ends. This CDR3 contains 14 residues. The CDR3 region is CASSFRGNQETQYF. The CDR3 coding sequence is TGTGCCAGCAGCTTCCGGGGAAATCAAGAGACCCAGTACTTC.

This clone was seen more than once but under ten times. V is TRBV27 and J is TRBJ2-2, with D possibly TRBD1 on 6 matching bases. The CDR3 covers 15 residues. V was pared by 2 bases and J by 4 bases, with 11 bases between. Germline V CDR1 and CDR2: MNHEY, SMNVEV (reference sequence). The CDR3 sequence: CASSLQGRITGELFF. The DNA for the CDR3 is TGTGCCAGCAGTTTACAGGGGCGCATCACCGGGGAGCTGTTTTTT.

CDR3 nucleotides: TGTGCCAGCACCTCAGGGCCCACTGAAGCTTTCTTT. This encodes CASTSGPTEAFF. The chain uses TRBV2 and TRBJ1-1; D possibly corresponds to TRBD1 (5 bases). Trimming shortened V by 7 bases and J by 4 bases, and 10 bases separated the two germline ends. CDR1 is SNHLY and CDR2 is FYNNEI in the germline V gene. The CDR3 runs to 12 residues. Complete variable domain (other parts from reference TRBV2 and TRBJ1-1): EPEVTQTPSHQVTQMGQEVILRCVPISNHLYFYWYRQILGQKVEFLVSFYNNEISEKSEIFDDQFSVERPDGSNFTLKIRSTKLEDSAMYFCASTSGPTEAFFGQGTRLTVV.

The chain carries TRBV29-1 and TRBJ2-3; 10 bases line up with TRBD2. After removal of 6 bases from V and 0 bases from J, the junction contained 9 bases not matched to a gene. CDR1 is SQVTM and CDR2 is ANQGSEA in the germline V gene. This CDR3 contains 16 residues. This CDR3 is CSVSGLADLSTDTQYF. DNA for the CDR3: TGCAGCGTCTCTGGACTAGCGGACCTCAGCACAGATACGCAGTATTTT.

The chain combines TRBV6-6 with TRBJ2-2; D perhaps matches TRBD1 (6 bases). CDR3 size: 14 residues. Germline V CDR1 and CDR2: MNHNY, SVGAGI (reference sequence). The V end was cut by 6 bases, the J end by 1 base, with 9 bases between. CDR3 loop: CASRLDRNTGELFF. DNA for the CDR3: TGTGCCAGCAGACTGGACAGGAACACCGGGGAGCTGTTTTTT.

J is TRBJ2-1 and V is TRBV4-1, with 7 bases that match TRBD2. This CDR3 contains 14 residues. The ends lost 7 bases at V and 5 bases at J; junction bases unmatched: 8. Germline CDR1 MGHRA, CDR2 YSYEKL. The CDR3 DNA follows: TGCGCCAGCACCCTAACTCTAGCGGACAATGAGCAGTTCTTC. It specifies CASTLTLADNEQFF.

The J gene is TRBJ2-5, the V gene TRBV11-2; TRBD2 matches at 9 bases. The CDR3 is 13 residues long. Trimming took 5 bases from V and 7 from J; bases not matched to a gene: 5. The germline V gene encodes CDR1 SGHAT and CDR2 FQNNGV. Written as DNA, the CDR3 is TGTGCCAGCAGCCAAAAGACTAGCGGGACCCAGTACTTC. Translating it yields CASSQKTSGTQYF.

V is TRBV6-1 and J is TRBJ1-2; TRBD1 is a possible D gene (5 bases). V was clipped by 2 bases and J by 8 bases, with 12 bases between them. CDR1 is MNHNS and CDR2 is SASEGT in the germline V gene. There are 13 residues in the CDR3. CDR3 DNA sequence: TGTGCCAGCAGTGAATTGGGGGGTTTCGGCTACACCTTC. Translated, it gives CASSELGGFGYTF.

This chain connects TRBV10-3 to TRBJ2-7; TRBD2 is a possible D gene (6 bases). This CDR3 has 15 amino acids. Trimming removed 1 base from V and 3 bases from J, with 13 bases in between. Germline V gene lookup returns CDR1 ENHRY and CDR2 SYGVKD. CDR3 protein: CAISELRDSRYEQYF. CDR3 sequence (DNA): TGTGCCATCAGTGAGTTGCGGGACTCCCGCTACGAGCAGTACTTC.